Following are 26 T cell receptor beta chains from one sample sequenced in a study of blood T cell repertoires in COVID-19. The protocol was immunoSEQ multiplex PCR, while the TCRdb copy is restricted to in-frame clones and leaves out a portion. The sample includes around 20,000 clones, around nine tenths seen only once; the top ten take 11%. The sample consisted of peripheral blood. These receptors originate from a human donor in a cohort sampled during active COVID-19.

This clone came up once. This rearrangement joins TRBV29-1 to TRBJ2-7; D not certain. The CDR3 consists of 11 residues. V was trimmed by 6 bases and J by 5 bases, leaving 11 bases between them. The germline gives CDR1 SQVTM, CDR2 ANQGSEA. CDR3 region: CSVGEYHEQYF. The CDR3, as DNA: TGCAGCGTCGGAGAGTACCACGAGCAGTACTTC.

This sequence joins TRBV28 and TRBJ1-1; 8 bases are a match to TRBD1. The length of the CDR3 is 16 residues. In germline, CDR1 is MDHEN, CDR2 SYDVKM. V dropped 6 bases and J dropped 0; count of bases not matched to a gene: 9. CDR3 protein: CASRQGQGSMNTEAFF. CDR3 nucleotide sequence: TGTGCCAGCAGGCAAGGACAGGGTAGCATGAACACTGAAGCTTTCTTT.

The DNA of the CDR3 is TGTGCCAGCAGTTGGCGGGTACTCCTGAAGACCCAGTACTTC. Its translation is CASSWRVLLKTQYF. The chain couples TRBV28 to TRBJ2-5; possibly TRBD2 for D (5 bases). Germline lookup yields CDR1 MDHEN and CDR2 SYDVKM. This CDR3 is built from 14 residues. V dropped 4 bases and J dropped 6 bases, with 15 bases sitting between them. The full variable domain, completed using reference TRBV28 and TRBJ2-5, is DVKVTQSSRYLVKRTGEKVFLECVQDMDHENMFWYRQDPGLGLRLIYFSYDVKMKEKGDIPEGYSVSREKKERFSLILESASTNQTSMYLCASSWRVLLKTQYFGPGTRLLVL.

Comments on this clone: The germline gene is not matched at one end of the junction; a read error may be the cause. The chain has TRBV20-1 and TRBJ2-5; D ambiguous. Germline CDR1 is DFQATT and CDR2 is SNEGSKA (reference sequence). The CDR3 length is 12 residues. Written as DNA, the CDR3 is TGCAGTGCTAGTTCCAGGCAAGGGACCCAGTACTTC. Encoded protein: CSASSRQGTQYF.

V is TRBV28 and J is TRBJ2-3, with D unresolved. The length of the CDR3 is 14 residues. With 3 bases removed from V and 2 bases from J, the gap between germline ends came to 9 bases. Germline CDR1 MDHEN, CDR2 SYDVKM. The CDR3 DNA is TGTGCCAGCAGTTTGGCCGCCATCACAGATACGCAGTATTTT. Its protein is CASSLAAITDTQYF.

This chain uses TRBV12-3 or TRBV12-4 with TRBJ1-5; 7 nucleotides match TRBD1. Trimming took 11 bases from V and 2 from J; bases not matched to a gene: 6. This CDR3 region has 13 residues. The CDR3 spells CACGQEGNQPQHF. CDR3 in DNA: TGTGCCTGCGGACAGGAAGGCAATCAGCCCCAGCATTTT.

This clone appeared once. The chain is built from TRBV19 and TRBJ2-1, with a weak D call TRBD1 (7 bases). The germline V gene encodes CDR1 LNHDA and CDR2 SQIVND (reference sequence). The CDR3 covers 16 residues. Trimming took 1 base from V and 6 from J, leaving 16 bases between them. As DNA, the CDR3 is TGTGCCAGTAGTATAGGATTAGCGGCAGGGGGCAATGAGCAGTTCTTC. Translated, it gives CASSIGLAAGGNEQFF. Full variable domain (remainder filled in from reference TRBV19 and TRBJ2-1): DGGITQSPKYLFRKEGQNVTLSCEQNLNHDAMYWYRQDPGQGLRLIYYSQIVNDFQKGDIAEGYSVSREKKESFPLTVTSAQKNPTAFYLCASSIGLAAGGNEQFFGPGTRLTVL.

The CDR3 coding sequence is TGTGCCAGCAGTTACCCGCCGGGACAGGGTGGAGAAAAACTGTTTTTT. Amino acids: CASSYPPGQGGEKLFF. V usage is TRBV6-6 and J usage is TRBJ1-4; 9 bases match TRBD1. CDR1 and CDR2 (germline): MNHNY, SVGAGI (reference sequence). The CDR3 contains 16 residues. The ends lost 2 bases at V and 8 bases at J; junction bases unmatched: 9.

The J gene is TRBJ1-6, the V gene TRBV7-8, with D maybe TRBD1 (5 bases). Trimming cost V 1 base and J 7 bases, with 11 bases left between them. Looked up from germline, CDR1 is SGHVS and CDR2 is FQNEAQ. This CDR3 is built from 15 residues. The chain's CDR3 is CASSLDLEGNSPLHF. The CDR3 DNA follows: TGTGCCAGCAGCTTAGACTTGGAGGGGAATTCACCCCTCCACTTT.

The V call is TRBV2, the J call TRBJ2-7; D perhaps matches TRBD1 (6 bases). The CDR3 is 14 amino acids. With 2 bases removed from V and 2 bases from J, the gap between germline ends came to 10 bases. CDR1 is SNHLY and CDR2 is FYNNEI in the germline V gene. In DNA, the CDR3 is TGTGCCAGCAGTGAACATGGGGGCACCTACGAGCAGTACTTC. This sequence encodes CASSEHGGTYEQYF.

This chain joins TRBV4-1 and TRBJ2-5; the D gene is possibly TRBD1 (6 bases). Germline V gene sequence: CDR1 MGHRA, CDR2 YSYEKL. The CDR3 runs 15 residues. V was shortened by 2 bases and J by 3 bases, with 13 bases between the two germline ends. The CDR3 protein is CASSQPGQSKETQYF. CDR3 coding DNA: TGCGCCAGCAGCCAACCCGGACAGTCCAAAGAGACCCAGTACTTC.

The chain links TRBV5-4 to TRBJ2-1, with 7 bases lining up with TRBD1. Germline trimming cut 4 bases from V and 4 bases from J; bases unmatched to any gene: 11. The length of the CDR3 is 16 residues. Germline V gene data show CDR1 as SGHNT and CDR2 as YYREEE (reference sequence). The CDR3 coding sequence is TGTGCCAGCAGCCTGCTTTTGGGGACAGAATACAATGAGCAGTTCTTC. This sequence encodes CASSLLLGTEYNEQFF.

The chain has TRBV7-2 and TRBJ2-1; maybe TRBD2 (6 bases). V lost 5 bases and J lost 5, with 19 bases in between. This CDR3 is built from 16 residues. The germline V gene has CDR1 SGHTA and CDR2 FQGNSA. The CDR3 loop is CASSPSPGSGNNEQFF. CDR3 nucleotides: TGTGCCAGCAGCCCCAGTCCGGGTAGCGGTAACAATGAGCAGTTCTTC.

This chain joins TRBV15 and TRBJ1-4; 9 nucleotides align to TRBD1. V gave up 5 bases and J gave up 9 bases; unmatched junction bases: 4. Germline V CDR1 and CDR2: LNHNV, YYDKDF (reference sequence). This CDR3 is 13 amino acids long. The CDR3 is CATSRGQGQKLFF. CDR3 DNA: TGTGCCACCAGCCGCGGACAGGGGCAAAAACTGTTTTTT.

CDR3 sequence: CASSWGTGLNEKLFF. The CDR3 DNA reads TGCGCCAGCAGCTGGGGGACAGGGCTTAATGAAAAACTGTTTTTT. The chain recombines TRBV5-1 with TRBJ1-4; 9 bases match TRBD1. CDR1 is SGHRS and CDR2 is YFSETQ in the germline V gene. The CDR3 has 15 residues. The V gene end was trimmed by 3 bases and the J gene end by 4 bases; junction bases not matched to a gene: 4.

The chain uses TRBV11-2 and TRBJ2-7, with a tentative D call TRBD1 (6 bases). CDR1 and CDR2 (germline): SGHAT, FQNNGV. V dropped 4 bases and J dropped 0 bases, with 7 bases sitting between them. This CDR3 is 13 amino acids long. CDR3 bases: TGTGCCAGCAGCTGGACAGACTCCTACGAGCAGTACTTC. Its translation: CASSWTDSYEQYF.

The rearrangement joins TRBV18 to TRBJ2-2, with unresolved D. The CDR3 is made up of 12 amino acids. From germline, CDR1 is KGHSH and CDR2 LQKENI. The V end was cut by 2 bases, the J end by 6 bases, with 4 bases between. The CDR3 nucleotides are TGTGCCAGCTCACCATTCTCCGGGGAGCTGTTTTTT. Residues: CASSPFSGELFF.

This rearrangement joins TRBV29-1 to TRBJ2-1, with 7 bases matching TRBD2. The V gene end was trimmed by 5 bases and the J gene end by 8 bases; junction bases not matched to a gene: 6. Germline lookup yields CDR1 SQVTM and CDR2 ANQGSEA. The CDR3 spans 12 residues. The CDR3 nucleotides read TGCAGCGTTAGGCGGGAGATCTATGAGCAGTTCTTC. It translates to CSVRREIYEQFF.

The chain joins TRBV6-4 to TRBJ2-1; 9 bases are shared with TRBD2. This CDR3 is 15 amino acids long. Germline V gene data show CDR1 as MRHNA and CDR2 as SNTAGT. With V trimmed by 5 bases and J by 4 bases, 6 bases remained unmatched. For the CDR3, the DNA is TGTGCCAGCAGTTCGGTAGCGGGAGTGTACAATGAGCAGTTCTTC. Protein sequence: CASSSVAGVYNEQFF.

This chain joins TRBV4-1 and TRBJ2-5; 7 nucleotides agree with TRBD1. Germline V gene sequence: CDR1 MGHRA, CDR2 YSYEKL. The CDR3 consists of 14 residues. V lost 4 bases, J lost 5 bases, and 7 bases stayed unmatched. CDR3 in amino acids: CASSPPTGKETQYF. The DNA of the CDR3 is TGCGCCAGCAGCCCACCGACAGGGAAGGAGACCCAGTACTTC.

The chain uses TRBV9 and TRBJ2-2; 8 positions agree with TRBD1. V was pared by 5 bases and J by 1 base, with 1 base of the junction left unmatched. The CDR3 has 14 residues. The V gene's germline CDR1 is SGDLS and CDR2 YYNGEE. The CDR3 loop is CASSDRGNTGELFF. Here the CDR3 DNA reads TGTGCCAGCAGTGACAGGGGGAACACCGGGGAGCTGTTTTTT.

The chain uses TRBV10-1 and TRBJ1-2, with 10 bases matching TRBD1. This CDR3 spans 12 amino acids. Germline loops: CDR1 WNHNN, CDR2 SYGVQD (reference sequence). The V and J ends lost 7 bases and 8 bases, in that order; junction bases with no gene match: 4. The CDR3 sequence is CASTGTGDGYTF. In nucleotides, the CDR3 is TGCGCCAGCACCGGGACAGGGGACGGCTACACCTTC.

The chain links TRBV27 to TRBJ2-1, with TRBD2 matching 10 bases. Germline values: CDR1 MNHEY, CDR2 SMNVEV (reference sequence). There are 18 residues in the CDR3. J lost 1 base, V lost 3 bases, and 9 bases had no gene match. This CDR3 reads CASSFSSGRRRSYNEQFF. CDR3 DNA: TGTGCCAGCAGTTTTTCTAGCGGGAGAAGGAGATCCTACAATGAGCAGTTCTTC.

This chain links TRBV7-2 with TRBJ2-2; the match to TRBD1 covers 7 bases. This CDR3 spans 15 amino acids. V trimming: 5 bases; J trimming: 1 base; junction bases outside the gene matches: 4. Germline V CDR1 and CDR2: SGHTA, FQGNSA. DNA for the CDR3: TGTGCCAGCAGCCGGGACAGAGTGAACACCGGGGAGCTGTTTTTT. Amino acid sequence: CASSRDRVNTGELFF.

CDR3 sequence (DNA): TGTGCCAGCAGAATTAGACAGGACACTGAAGCTTTCTTT. Encoded protein: CASRIRQDTEAFF. This chain uses TRBV6-5 with TRBJ1-1, with a tentative D call TRBD1 (6 bases). Trimming removed 6 bases at V and 3 bases at J, with 11 bases between. This CDR3 has 13 residues. Germline CDR1 and CDR2: MNHEY and SVGAGI.

The V call is TRBV9, the J call TRBJ1-1; no definite D call. Trimming pared 0 bases from V and 0 bases from J, leaving 9 bases between. CDR3 length equals 15 residues. CDR1 SGDLS and CDR2 YYNGEE come from the germline V gene. CDR3 residues: CASSVEGGLNTEAFF. The CDR3, as DNA: TGTGCCAGCAGCGTAGAGGGAGGATTGAACACTGAAGCTTTCTTT.